These 13 T cell receptor beta chains were sequenced from one sample in a study of cytomegalovirus exposure and HLA in healthy donors. The study ran its PCR with 60 Vbeta and 13 Jbeta primers. Assay: immunoSEQ multiplex PCR; the TCRdb copy retains only in-frame clones and omits some. The sample yields about 130,000 clones, of which the top ten take up approximately 1.5%. Source material: PBMCs. The receptors stem from a middle-aged woman in good health and CMV-seronegative.

The chain is built from TRBV29-1 and TRBJ2-2; TRBD1 matches 10 bases. The V and J ends lost 6 bases and 3 bases, in that order; junction bases with no gene match: 7. The CDR3 extends over 15 amino acids. The germline V gene encodes CDR1 SQVTM and CDR2 ANQGSEA. CDR3 amino acids: CSVARTGGYTGELFF. The CDR3 DNA reads as TGCAGCGTAGCCCGGACAGGGGGTTACACCGGGGAGCTGTTTTTT.

The rearrangement uses TRBV14 and TRBJ1-1; TRBD1 is a possible D gene (6 bases). The CDR3 sequence is 17 residues long. CDR1 is SGHDN, CDR2 FVKESK, per germline. V was clipped by 4 bases and J by 4 bases, with 22 bases between them. The CDR3 DNA sequence: TGTGCCAGCAGCCGGCGGGCGGGGGCAAGCGTTGGCACTGAAGCTTTCTTT. Translated: CASSRRAGASVGTEAFF.

This rearrangement joins TRBV27 to TRBJ1-2, with 10 bases fitting TRBD1. The CDR3 sequence is 13 residues long. Losses at the gene ends were 4 bases for V and 4 bases for J; bases not matched to a gene: 0. Per germline, CDR1 MNHEY and CDR2 SMNVEV (reference sequence). CDR3 sequence (DNA): TGTGCCAGCAGTTGGGACAGGGGCTATGGCTACACCTTC. Its translation: CASSWDRGYGYTF.

V usage is TRBV7-9 and J usage is TRBJ2-7, with TRBD2 identical over 8 bases. CDR1 is SEHNR and CDR2 is FQNEAQ in the germline V gene (reference sequence). The J segment lost 5 bases and the V segment lost 5 bases, leaving 5 bases of the junction unmatched. This CDR3 contains 13 residues. The CDR3 here is CASSNLAGNEQYV. The CDR3 nucleotides read TGTGCCAGCAGCAATCTAGCGGGTAACGAGCAGTACGTC.

J is TRBJ1-1 and V is TRBV6-5, with a tentative D call TRBD1 (6 bases). CDR3 size: 13 residues. The V end lost 2 bases, the J end lost 4 bases, and 8 bases lay between the germline ends. Germline V gives CDR1 MNHEY, CDR2 SVGAGI. As DNA, the CDR3 is TGTGCCAGCAGTTACCCAGGGGTCACTGAAGCTTTCTTT. As protein: CASSYPGVTEAFF.

The rearrangement uses TRBV11-1 and TRBJ2-1; D not certain. CDR3 length: 14 amino acids. CDR1 and CDR2 (germline): SGHAT, FQDESV (reference sequence). The germline V and J ends were trimmed by 5 bases and 3 bases, with 11 bases remaining between them. The CDR3 nucleotides read TGTGCCAGCAGCCCCCGTCGAGGCTACAATGAGCAGTTCTTC. Translating gives CASSPRRGYNEQFF.

The rearrangement uses TRBV6-1 and TRBJ1-1; no definite D call. Deletions cut 3 bases from V and 1 base from J, with 9 bases between. Germline CDR1 MNHNS, CDR2 SASEGT. This CDR3 contains 14 residues. CDR3 nucleotide sequence: TGTGCCAGCAGTGAGCATGCGGCGAACACTGAAGCTTTCTTT. It specifies CASSEHAANTEAFF.

CDR3 nucleotide sequence: TGCGCCAGCAGTCAGACTAGCGGGGGTGGCGAGCAGTACGTC. This codes for CASSQTSGGGEQYV. The chain couples TRBV23-1 to TRBJ2-7; TRBD2 agrees at 12 bases. TRBV23-1 is flagged as an ORF with uncertain function. V trimming: 3 bases; J trimming: 6 bases; junction bases outside the gene matches: 3. This CDR3 comprises 14 residues.

The chain is built from TRBV5-5 and TRBJ1-4; 9 bases agree with TRBD1. Germline CDR1 is SGHKS and CDR2 is YYEKEE (reference sequence). The CDR3 loop spans 16 amino acids. V shed 0 bases, J shed 2 bases, and the junction held 2 bases outside the gene matches. CDR3 residues: CASSLGQGGTNEKLFF. CDR3 coding DNA: TGTGCCAGCAGCTTGGGACAGGGGGGGACTAATGAAAAACTGTTTTTT.

The gene calls are TRBV7-9 and TRBJ1-3, with D perhaps matching TRBD1 (5 bases). The CDR3 length is 16 residues. V lost 1 base, J lost 6 bases, and 16 bases lay in between. Germline loops: CDR1 SEHNR, CDR2 FQNEAQ (reference sequence). The CDR3 DNA sequence: TGTGCCAGCAGCTTAGAGGACACGTGGGCCGAAAACACCATATATTTT. Translating gives CASSLEDTWAENTIYF. The whole variable domain, remainder taken from reference TRBV7-9 and TRBJ1-3, is DTGVSQNPRHKITKRGQNVTFRCDPISEHNRLYWYRQTLGQGPEFLTYFQNEAQLEKSRLLSDRFSAERPKGSFSTLEIQRTEQGDSAMYLCASSLEDTWAENTIYFGEGSWLTVV.

The gene calls are TRBV5-5 and TRBJ1-1, with no clear D. This CDR3 has 14 amino acids. V was trimmed by 1 base and J by 0 bases, leaving 7 bases between them. Germline V CDR1 and CDR2: SGHKS, YYEKEE (reference sequence). The CDR3 coding sequence is TGTGCCAGCAGCTTGTCAGGCTTGAACACTGAAGCTTTCTTT. The encoded protein is CASSLSGLNTEAFF.

V is TRBV29-1 and J is TRBJ1-2; perhaps TRBD1 as D (6 bases). The V and J ends lost 7 bases and 8 bases respectively, with 17 bases between them. Germline V gives CDR1 SQVTM, CDR2 ANQGSEA. CDR3 length equals 12 residues. CDR3 in DNA: TGCAGCGCCCACAGGGAAGGAGGCGGCTACACCTTC. Residues: CSAHREGGGYTF.

This chain connects TRBV15 to TRBJ1-2; tentatively, D is TRBD1 (6 bases). V lost 6 bases, J lost 6 bases, and 20 bases lay in between. Per the germline V gene, CDR1 is LNHNV and CDR2 is YYDKDF (reference sequence). The CDR3 loop spans 15 amino acids. The CDR3 DNA reads as TGTGCCACCAGAGGCGGCACGGACAGCCAGGATGGCTACACCTTC. Amino acid sequence: CATRGGTDSQDGYTF.